These 9 T cell receptor beta chains came from one sample sequenced in a study of OX40 agonist ivuxolimab in advanced cancers. Libraries were built with the immunoSEQ multiplex PCR assay. In TCRdb, the immuneACCESS table is reduced to in-frame sequences with V and J assigned. These tables do not hold every clone; where another copy was compared, an unresolved V gene accounts for under half, and the others remain unexplained. For this sample the table gives 70,000 to 80,000 clones, of which about nine tenths were detected only once. Approximately 0.38% of the sample is in the top ten clones. This sample comprised CD4+ or CD8+ T cells sorted from blood, obtained in a trial of the OX40 agonist ivuxolimab. These receptors were taken from an adult with an advanced solid tumor such as melanoma, head and neck, liver or kidney cancer.

The rearrangement links TRBV6-1 to TRBJ1-6, with D unresolved. V lost 2 bases and J 9 bases, leaving 8 bases between the germline ends. This CDR3 contains 13 residues. Per the germline V gene, CDR1 is MNHNS and CDR2 is SASEGT. CDR3 sequence reads: CASSEMMGSPLHF. CDR3 DNA sequence: TGTGCCAGCAGTGAAATGATGGGTTCACCCCTCCACTTT.

This chain links TRBV2 with TRBJ1-1, with unresolved D. V lost 5 bases and J 0 bases, leaving 7 bases between the germline ends. CDR1 SNHLY and CDR2 FYNNEI come from the germline V gene. The CDR3 covers 13 residues. Here the CDR3 DNA reads TGTGCCAGCAGTACCCAAATGAACACTGAAGCTTTCTTT. It is translated as CASSTQMNTEAFF. The full variable domain, rest sourced from reference TRBV2 and TRBJ1-1, is EPEVTQTPSHQVTQMGQEVILRCVPISNHLYFYWYRQILGQKVEFLVSFYNNEISEKSEIFDDQFSVERPDGSNFTLKIRSTKLEDSAMYFCASSTQMNTEAFFGQGTRLTVV.

The rearrangement joins TRBV7-2 to TRBJ1-1; D not certain. The CDR3 covers 14 residues. V dropped 2 bases and J dropped 1 base, with 8 bases sitting between them. Germline V gene data show CDR1 as SGHTA and CDR2 as FQGNSA. The CDR3 DNA is TGTGCCAGCAGCTTAAGGTTAGGGAACACTGAAGCTTTCTTT. It specifies CASSLRLGNTEAFF. Full variable domain (outside the CDR3, taken from reference TRBV7-2 and TRBJ1-1): GAGVSQSPSNKVTEKGKDVELRCDPISGHTALYWYRQSLGQGLEFLIYFQGNSAPDKSGLPSDRFSAERTGGSVSTLTIQRTQQEDSAVYLCASSLRLGNTEAFFGQGTRLTVV.

The chain carries TRBV13 and TRBJ2-1; 8 bases match TRBD2. Germline V CDR1 and CDR2: PRHDT, FYEKMQ (reference sequence). The CDR3 extends over 15 amino acids. The J segment lost 4 bases and the V segment lost 5 bases, leaving 7 bases of the junction unmatched. CDR3 protein: CASSRGSSGYNEQFF. DNA of the CDR3: TGTGCCAGCAGCCGCGGGTCTAGCGGGTACAATGAGCAGTTCTTC.

The genes are TRBV10-2 and TRBJ2-6; TRBD2 matches at 13 bases. The CDR3 length is 20 residues. CDR1 is WSHSY and CDR2 is SAAADI in the germline V gene. J was trimmed by 0 bases and V by 5 bases; bases with no gene match: 10. CDR3 amino acids: CASSNGLAGVVSSGANVLTF. For the CDR3, the DNA is TGCGCCAGCAGTAACGGACTAGCGGGAGTTGTAAGCTCTGGGGCCAACGTCCTGACTTTC.

CDR3 bases: TGTGCCAGCAGCCCAGGGACAGGGGCTGCGGGCTACACCTTC. This encodes CASSPGTGAAGYTF. The chain joins TRBV11-2 to TRBJ1-2; 10 bases align to TRBD1. Germline CDR1 reads SGHAT; CDR2 reads FQNNGV. With 5 bases clipped from V and 8 bases from J, the junction kept 8 bases outside the gene matches. CDR3 size: 14 residues.

In its sample, this clone was seen once. The V and J genes are TRBV14 and TRBJ2-4; D is perhaps TRBD2 (6 bases). The CDR3 loop spans 12 amino acids. CDR1 is SGHDN, CDR2 FVKESK, per germline. The V end was cut by 5 bases, the J end by 6 bases, with 8 bases between. The CDR3 loop is CASSYGGNIQYF. The DNA of the CDR3 is TGTGCCAGCAGCTACGGGGGAAACATTCAGTACTTC.

The rearrangement links TRBV5-1 to TRBJ2-7, with 8 bases matching TRBD1. The CDR3 extends over 13 amino acids. The V segment lost 7 bases and the J segment 6 bases; nucleotides outside the gene matches: 9. CDR1 SGHRS and CDR2 YFSETQ come from the germline V gene. As DNA, the CDR3 is TGCGCCAGCCGCATGACAGGGGTGTTCGAGCAGTACTTC. Its translation is CASRMTGVFEQYF.

The V call is TRBV4-3, the J call TRBJ1-4; D gene ambiguous. The V and J ends lost 0 bases and 11 bases respectively, with 19 bases between them. The CDR3 length is 16 residues. Germline-derived CDR1 and CDR2 are LGHNA and YSLEER. CDR3 in DNA: TGCGCCAGCAGCCAAGAACTGGTGGGTCAAAAGCATAAACTGTTTTTT. Its protein product is CASSQELVGQKHKLFF.